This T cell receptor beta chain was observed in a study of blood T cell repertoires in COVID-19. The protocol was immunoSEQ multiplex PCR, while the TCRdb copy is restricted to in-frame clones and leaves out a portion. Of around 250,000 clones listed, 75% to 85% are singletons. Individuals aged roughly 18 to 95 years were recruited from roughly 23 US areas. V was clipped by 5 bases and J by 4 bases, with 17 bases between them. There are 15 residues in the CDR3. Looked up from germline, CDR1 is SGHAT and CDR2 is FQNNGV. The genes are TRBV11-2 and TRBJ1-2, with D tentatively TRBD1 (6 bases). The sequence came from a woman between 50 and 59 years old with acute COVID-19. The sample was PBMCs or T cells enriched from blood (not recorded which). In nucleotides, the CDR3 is TGTGCCAGCAGCGCCTTAGGACAGAACCTCTATGGCTACACCTTC. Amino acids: CASSALGQNLYGYTF.